Presented here are 24 T cell receptor beta chains from one specimen sequenced in a study of blood T cell repertoires in COVID-19. Using immunoSEQ multiplex PCR, the repertoire was profiled, and TCRdb retains in-frame clones only, with some absent. Of 200,000 to 250,000 clones in the sample, about 85% were seen once. The sample comprised PBMCs or T cells enriched from blood (not recorded which). The receptors were gathered from a man younger than 40 who had recovered from COVID-19.

This clone came up a few times. The rearrangement uses TRBV7-8 and TRBJ2-7; a possible D gene is TRBD1 (6 bases). CDR1 and CDR2 (germline): SGHVS, FQNEAQ. The CDR3 is made up of 14 amino acids. The ends were cut back, 2 bases at V and 1 base at J, with 9 bases in the middle. CDR3 nucleotide sequence: TGTGCCAGCAGCTTAAGGGACAAATCCTACGAGCAGTACTTC. This gives the protein CASSLRDKSYEQYF.

This chain connects TRBV9 to TRBJ2-5; D is perhaps TRBD1 (6 bases). The V gene's germline CDR1 is SGDLS and CDR2 YYNGEE. The CDR3 spans 14 residues. V was clipped by 7 bases and J by 1 base, with 14 bases between them. CDR3 residues: CASSREQGQETQYF. CDR3 coding DNA: TGTGCCAGCTCACGGGAACAGGGCCAAGAGACCCAGTACTTC.

The V gene is TRBV3-1 (or the pseudogene TRBV3-2), the J gene TRBJ2-7; a possible D gene is TRBD2 (7 bases). CDR3 length equals 14 residues. Trimming pared 3 bases from V and 6 bases from J, leaving 15 bases between. Per germline, CDR1 LGHDT and CDR2 YNNKEL (reference sequence). The chain's CDR3 is CASSHDPGEGEQYF. In DNA form, the CDR3 reads TGTGCCAGCAGCCACGACCCAGGGGAGGGCGAGCAGTACTTC.

This clone was seen a single time. The chain links TRBV19 to TRBJ2-2; D is unclear. Between the trimmed V and J ends, which lost 9 bases and 2 bases, there was a span of 16 bases. CDR1 and CDR2 (germline): LNHDA, SQIVND (reference sequence). The CDR3 length is 15 residues. The CDR3 protein is CASRIAPSNTGELFF. As DNA, the CDR3 is TGTGCCAGCAGGATTGCACCCTCCAACACCGGGGAGCTGTTTTTT.

This sequence joins TRBV27 and TRBJ1-2; TRBD1 might be the D (5 bases). The V end was cut by 3 bases, the J end by 0 bases, with 14 bases between. Germline-derived CDR1 and CDR2 are MNHEY and SMNVEV (reference sequence). The CDR3 is made up of 16 amino acids. CDR3 loop: CASSFGGDLSNYGYTF. DNA of the CDR3: TGTGCCAGCAGTTTCGGGGGGGACCTATCTAACTATGGCTACACCTTC.

This chain connects TRBV2 to TRBJ1-2; a possible D gene is TRBD1 (6 bases). The CDR3 sequence is 14 residues long. The V and J ends lost 4 bases and 3 bases respectively, with 12 bases between them. CDR1 and CDR2 (germline): SNHLY, FYNNEI. The CDR3 loop is CASSGQGPYYGYTF. The CDR3 nucleotides are TGTGCCAGCAGTGGTCAGGGGCCCTACTATGGCTACACCTTC.

The rearrangement links TRBV6-5 to TRBJ1-6; 7 nucleotides align to TRBD1. V shed 2 bases and J 8 bases; nucleotides not matched to a gene: 3. CDR1 and CDR2 (germline): MNHEY, SVGAGI. CDR3 length equals 14 residues. This CDR3 reads CASSYGQEDSPLHF. CDR3 sequence (DNA): TGTGCCAGCAGTTACGGACAGGAGGATTCACCCCTCCACTTT.

The rearrangement joins TRBV28 to TRBJ1-5; 7 nucleotides agree with TRBD1. Germline loops: CDR1 MDHEN, CDR2 SYDVKM. V gave up 8 bases and J gave up 0 bases; unmatched junction bases: 4. The CDR3 contains 14 residues. CDR3 nucleotides: TGTGCCAGCGGAACAGGGGCTAGCAATCAGCCCCAGCATTTT. It yields the protein CASGTGASNQPQHF.

The chain links TRBV5-1 to TRBJ2-7, with 10 bases lining up with TRBD2. This CDR3 contains 15 residues. Germline CDR1 is SGHRS and CDR2 is YFSETQ. J was trimmed by 0 bases and V by 1 base; bases with no gene match: 1. Here the CDR3 DNA reads TGCGCCAGCAGCTTGACTAGCGGGGTCTCCTACGAGCAGTACTTC. As protein: CASSLTSGVSYEQYF. Combining the CDR3 with reference TRBV5-1 and TRBJ2-7 gives the whole variable domain KAGVTQTPRYLIKTRGQQVTLSCSPISGHRSVSWYQQTPGQGLQFLFEYFSETQRNKGNFPGRFSGRQFSNSRSEMNVSTLELGDSALYLCASSLTSGVSYEQYFGPGTRLTVT.

On this clone: The sample carries other DNA sequences with the same CDR3. The chain has TRBV11-2 and TRBJ1-1; tentative D call: TRBD1 (5 bases). CDR1 is SGHAT, CDR2 FQNNGV, per germline. The CDR3 runs 15 residues. Trimming cost V 0 bases and J 5 bases, with 13 bases left between them. The CDR3 nucleotides are TGTGCCAGCAGCTTAGATCCGGGGGTTAGAACTGAAGCTTTCTTT. Its protein is CASSLDPGVRTEAFF.

The CDR3 here is CASTAKRGTGELFF. The CDR3 DNA sequence: TGTGCCAGCACTGCGAAGCGGGGCACCGGGGAGCTGTTTTTT. The V and J genes are TRBV7-2 and TRBJ2-2; 7 bases map to TRBD2. Germline V gene sequence: CDR1 SGHTA, CDR2 FQGNSA. CDR3 size: 14 residues. V trimming: 7 bases; J trimming: 4 bases; junction bases outside the gene matches: 6.

This sequence joins TRBV4-1 and TRBJ2-7; D ambiguous. V lost 0 bases, J lost 0 bases, and 6 bases lay in between. The germline gives CDR1 MGHRA, CDR2 YSYEKL. This CDR3 has 14 residues. The CDR3 nucleotides read TGCGCCAGCAGCCAAGATTTCGGCTCCTACGAGCAGTACTTC. Translated, it gives CASSQDFGSYEQYF.

In nucleotides, the CDR3 is TGTGCCAGCAGCTTGAACCCGGACTTAGTCTCTGAAGCTTTCTTT. Translation gives CASSLNPDLVSEAFF. The chain combines TRBV5-4 with TRBJ1-1; D ambiguous. The CDR3 extends over 15 amino acids. V shed 1 base and J shed 6 bases, with 16 bases lying between them. From germline, CDR1 is SGHNT and CDR2 YYREEE (reference sequence).

The V call is TRBV7-2, the J call TRBJ2-5, with 7 bases that match TRBD1. Trimming removed 5 bases from V and 5 bases from J; junction bases left unmatched: 8. The V gene's germline CDR1 is SGHTA and CDR2 FQGNSA. The CDR3 is 14 residues long. CDR3 nucleotides: TGTGCCAGCAGCAAAAAGGGGGCTCGGGAGACCCAGTACTTC. It specifies CASSKKGARETQYF.

The chain uses TRBV11-2 and TRBJ1-5, with D tentatively TRBD1 (6 bases). Germline V lookup: CDR1 SGHAT, CDR2 FQNNGV. V dropped 5 bases and J dropped 6 bases, with 11 bases sitting between them. This CDR3 is 13 amino acids long. CDR3 region: CASSTQGSQPQHF. The CDR3 region has the DNA TGTGCCAGCAGCACGCAGGGGAGTCAGCCCCAGCATTTT. The full variable domain, in which reference TRBV11-2 and TRBJ1-5 provide the parts outside the CDR3, is EAGVAQSPRYKIIEKRQSVAFWCNPISGHATLYWYQQILGQGPKLLIQFQNNGVVDDSQLPKDRFSAERLKGVDSTLKIQPAKLEDSAVYLCASSTQGSQPQHFGDGTRLSIL.

The V gene is TRBV7-9, the J gene TRBJ2-7; possible D gene TRBD1, 5 bases. Germline lookup yields CDR1 SEHNR and CDR2 FQNEAQ (reference sequence). The CDR3 runs 15 residues. Deletions cut 1 base from V and 4 bases from J, with 14 bases between. CDR3 sequence reads: CASSLVQDLSYEQYF. The CDR3 DNA follows: TGTGCCAGCAGCTTAGTACAGGACCTATCTTACGAGCAGTACTTC.

This clone appeared a few times. This chain uses TRBV7-9 with TRBJ1-2, with D unclear. This CDR3 comprises 14 residues. Germline CDR1 and CDR2: SEHNR and FQNEAQ (reference sequence). Trimming cost V 5 bases and J 8 bases, with 18 bases left between them. CDR3 loop: CASSRRGEGEGYTF. Here the CDR3 DNA reads TGTGCCAGCAGCCGCCGAGGAGAGGGCGAAGGCTACACCTTC. The full variable domain, with the rest looked up from reference TRBV7-9 and TRBJ1-2, is DTGVSQNPRHKITKRGQNVTFRCDPISEHNRLYWYRQTLGQGPEFLTYFQNEAQLEKSRLLSDRFSAERPKGSFSTLEIQRTEQGDSAMYLCASSRRGEGEGYTFGSGTRLTVV.

The chain uses TRBV5-1 and TRBJ1-1; no clear D. CDR1 and CDR2 from the germline V gene are SGHRS and YFSETQ. The CDR3 consists of 16 residues. The V gene lost 1 base and the J gene lost 1 base, with 14 bases spanning the gap. DNA of the CDR3: TGCGCCAGCAGCTTGAGGTCCGGGTCGACGAACACTGAAGCTTTCTTT. Translated: CASSLRSGSTNTEAFF.

In DNA form, the CDR3 reads TGTGCCACCAGTGGAGGGCGCGGGTCCTACAATGAGCAGTTCTTC. Its protein is CATSGGRGSYNEQFF. The gene calls are TRBV24-1 and TRBJ2-1, with D perhaps TRBD2 (5 bases). The germline V gene encodes CDR1 KGHDR and CDR2 SFDVKD. Between the trimmed V and J ends, which lost 5 bases and 1 base, there was a span of 11 bases. The CDR3 consists of 15 residues.

V and J are TRBV2 and TRBJ2-5, with TRBD1 matching over 10 bases. Unmatched junction bases numbered 17, after V lost 11 bases and J lost 5 bases. Germline CDR1 SNHLY, CDR2 FYNNEI. The CDR3 spans 16 residues. The CDR3 DNA reads as TGTGCCGGCACTACAACCGGGACAGGGGTTCATGAGACCCAGTACTTC. It specifies CAGTTTGTGVHETQYF.

Regarding this clone: An end of the junction does not agree with germline; a read error may underlie this. This chain links TRBV7-8 with TRBJ2-2, with D tentatively TRBD1 (5 bases). Germline V gene data show CDR1 as SGHVS and CDR2 as FQNEAQ. CDR3 length: 17 amino acids. CDR3 residues: CASSSYRRGSNTGELFF. The CDR3 coding sequence is TGTGCCAGCAGCTCCTACAGGAGAGGCTCGAATACCGGGGAGCTGTTTTTT.

V gene TRBV9 combines with J gene TRBJ1-6, with D perhaps matching TRBD1 (6 bases). This CDR3 contains 16 residues. CDR1 SGDLS and CDR2 YYNGEE come from the germline V gene. Trimming removed 3 bases at V and 0 bases at J, with 10 bases between. CDR3 region: CASSAQGSSYNSPLHF. The CDR3 DNA is TGTGCCAGCAGCGCTCAGGGGAGCTCCTATAATTCACCCCTCCACTTT.

The chain recombines TRBV29-1 with TRBJ1-5; D unresolved. Trimming took 0 bases from V and 8 from J, leaving 8 bases between them. The CDR3 runs 12 residues. Per the germline V gene, CDR1 is SQVTM and CDR2 is ANQGSEA. The DNA of the CDR3 is TGCAGCGTTGAAGATTACGGGGAGCCCCAGCATTTT. Translation: CSVEDYGEPQHF. Looking up the rest from reference TRBV29-1 and TRBJ1-5 gives the full variable domain: SAVISQKPSRDICQRGTSLTIQCQVDSQVTMMFWYRQQPGQSLTLIATANQGSEATYESGFVIDKFPISRPNLTFSTLTVSNMSPEDSSIYLCSVEDYGEPQHFGDGTRLSIL.

V gene TRBV4-2 combines with J gene TRBJ2-2; 8 nucleotides agree with TRBD2. J was trimmed by 0 bases and V by 0 bases; bases with no gene match: 6. Germline-derived CDR1 and CDR2 are LGHNA and YNFKEQ. The CDR3 spans 18 residues. CDR3 region: CASSQDPSGGPNTGELFF. CDR3 DNA: TGTGCCAGCAGCCAAGATCCAAGCGGGGGACCGAACACCGGGGAGCTGTTTTTT.